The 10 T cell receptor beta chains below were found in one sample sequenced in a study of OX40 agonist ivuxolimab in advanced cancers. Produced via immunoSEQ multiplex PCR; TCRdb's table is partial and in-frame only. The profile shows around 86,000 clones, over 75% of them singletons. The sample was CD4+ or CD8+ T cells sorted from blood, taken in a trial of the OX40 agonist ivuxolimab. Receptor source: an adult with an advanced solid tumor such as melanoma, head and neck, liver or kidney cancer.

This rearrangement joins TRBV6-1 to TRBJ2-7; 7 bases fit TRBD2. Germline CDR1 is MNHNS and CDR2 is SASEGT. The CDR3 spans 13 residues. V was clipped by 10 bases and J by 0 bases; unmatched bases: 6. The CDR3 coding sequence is TGTGCCACTACTAGCGATTACTCCTACGAGCAGTACTTC. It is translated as CATTSDYSYEQYF.

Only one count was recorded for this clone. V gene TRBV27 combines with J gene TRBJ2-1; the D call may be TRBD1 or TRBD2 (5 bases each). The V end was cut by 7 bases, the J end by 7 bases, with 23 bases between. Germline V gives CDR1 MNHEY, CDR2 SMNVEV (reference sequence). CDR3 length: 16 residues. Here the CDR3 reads CASKTPSRGEGNEQFF. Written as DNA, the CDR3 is TGTGCCAGCAAAACGCCCTCTCGGGGTGAGGGGAATGAGCAGTTCTTC.

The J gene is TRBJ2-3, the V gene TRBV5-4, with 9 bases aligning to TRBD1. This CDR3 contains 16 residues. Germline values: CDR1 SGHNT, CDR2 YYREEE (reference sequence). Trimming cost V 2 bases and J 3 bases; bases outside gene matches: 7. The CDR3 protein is CASSFRTGAITDTQYF. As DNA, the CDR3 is TGTGCCAGCAGCTTTCGGACAGGGGCAATAACAGATACGCAGTATTTT.

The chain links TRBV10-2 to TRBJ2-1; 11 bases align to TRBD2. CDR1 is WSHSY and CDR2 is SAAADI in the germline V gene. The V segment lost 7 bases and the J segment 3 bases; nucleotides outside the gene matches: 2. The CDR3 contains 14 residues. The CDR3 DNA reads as TGCGCCAGCACTAGCGGGAGGTTCTACAATGAGCAGTTCTTC. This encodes CASTSGRFYNEQFF.

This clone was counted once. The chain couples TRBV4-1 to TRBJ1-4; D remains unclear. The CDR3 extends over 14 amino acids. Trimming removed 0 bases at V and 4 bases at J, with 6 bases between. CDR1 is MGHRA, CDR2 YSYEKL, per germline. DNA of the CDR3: TGCGCCAGCAGCCAAGAGGGGTTTAATGAAAAACTGTTTTTT. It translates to CASSQEGFNEKLFF.

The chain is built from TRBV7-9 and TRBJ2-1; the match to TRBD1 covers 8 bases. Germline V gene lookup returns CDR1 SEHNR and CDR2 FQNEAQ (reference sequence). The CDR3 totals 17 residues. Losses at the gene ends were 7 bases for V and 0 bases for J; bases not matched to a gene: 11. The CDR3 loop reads CASTLVPGQGSYNEQFF. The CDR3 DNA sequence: TGTGCCAGCACCCTGGTTCCCGGACAGGGCTCCTACAATGAGCAGTTCTTC.

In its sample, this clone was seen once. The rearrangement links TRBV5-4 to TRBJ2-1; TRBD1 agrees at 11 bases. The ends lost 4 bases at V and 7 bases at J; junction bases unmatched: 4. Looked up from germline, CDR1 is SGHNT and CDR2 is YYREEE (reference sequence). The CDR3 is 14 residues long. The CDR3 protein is CASSGGTGGNEQFF. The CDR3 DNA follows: TGTGCCAGCAGCGGGGGGACAGGGGGTAATGAGCAGTTCTTC.

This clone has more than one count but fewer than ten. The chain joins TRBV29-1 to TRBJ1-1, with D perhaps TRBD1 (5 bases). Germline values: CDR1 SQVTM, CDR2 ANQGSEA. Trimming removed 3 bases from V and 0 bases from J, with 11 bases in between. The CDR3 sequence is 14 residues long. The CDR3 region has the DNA TGCAGCGTTGATCCAGGGTTGATGAACACTGAAGCTTTCTTT. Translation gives CSVDPGLMNTEAFF.

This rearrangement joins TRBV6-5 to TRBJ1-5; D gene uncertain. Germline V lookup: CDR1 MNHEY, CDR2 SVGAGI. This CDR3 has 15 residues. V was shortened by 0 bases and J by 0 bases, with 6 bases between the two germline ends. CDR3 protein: CASSYSLNSNQPQHF. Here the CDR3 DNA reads TGTGCCAGCAGTTACTCCCTGAATAGCAATCAGCCCCAGCATTTT.

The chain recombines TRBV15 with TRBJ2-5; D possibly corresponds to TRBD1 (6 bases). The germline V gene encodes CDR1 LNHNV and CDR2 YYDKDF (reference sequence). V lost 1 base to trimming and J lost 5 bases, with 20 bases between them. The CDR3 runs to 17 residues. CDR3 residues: CATSRAARQGWVETQYF. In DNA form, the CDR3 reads TGTGCCACCAGCAGAGCCGCCCGGCAGGGGTGGGTGGAGACCCAGTACTTC.